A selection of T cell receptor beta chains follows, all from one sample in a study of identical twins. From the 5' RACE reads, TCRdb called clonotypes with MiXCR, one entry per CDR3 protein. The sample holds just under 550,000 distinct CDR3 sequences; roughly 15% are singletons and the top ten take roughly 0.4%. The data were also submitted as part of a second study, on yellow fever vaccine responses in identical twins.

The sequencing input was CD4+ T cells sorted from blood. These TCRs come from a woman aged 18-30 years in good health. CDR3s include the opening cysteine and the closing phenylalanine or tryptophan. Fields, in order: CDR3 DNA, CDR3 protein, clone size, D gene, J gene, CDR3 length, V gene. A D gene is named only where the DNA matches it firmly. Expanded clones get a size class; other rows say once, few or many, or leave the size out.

DNA: TGTGCCAGCAGTGATACAGGGGACGAAGCTTTCTTT
CDR3: CASSDTGDEAFF
size: many
D: TRBD1
J: TRBJ1-1
length: 12
V: TRBV12-3/TRBV12-4

DNA: TGCAGCGTAGCGGGGGAGCCTTACAATGAGCAGTTCTTC
CDR3: CSVAGEPYNEQFF
size: few
D: TRBD2
J: TRBJ2-1
length: 13
V: TRBV20-1

DNA: TGTGCCAGCAGTGGGGGAACGTTGCACAATGAGCAGTTCTTC
CDR3: CASSGGTLHNEQFF
size: few
D: .
J: TRBJ2-1
length: 14
V: TRBV2

DNA: TGTGCCAGCAGCTTAGAACAGATCTATGGCTACACCTTC
CDR3: CASSLEQIYGYTF
size: few
D: .
J: TRBJ1-2
length: 13
V: TRBV11-2

DNA: TGTGCCAGCAGCTTAAAGGACAGGGCAGATACGCAGTATTTT
CDR3: CASSLKDRADTQYF
size: .
D: TRBD1
J: TRBJ2-3
length: 14
V: TRBV7-9

DNA: TGTGCCAGCAGTTTTCGGCTGCGGGTGAGAGAGCAGTACTTC
CDR3: CASSFRLRVREQYF
size: .
D: .
J: TRBJ2-7
length: 14
V: TRBV12-3/TRBV12-4

DNA: TGTGCCACCAGCAGCTTCCCTAGCGGGAGGGGGTACAATGAGCAGTTCTTC
CDR3: CATSSFPSGRGYNEQFF
size: .
D: TRBD2
J: TRBJ2-1
length: 17
V: TRBV15

DNA: TGTGCCAGCAGCGTAGGAGACAGGGTCATAACAGATACGCAGTATTTT
CDR3: CASSVGDRVITDTQYF
size: .
D: TRBD1
J: TRBJ2-3
length: 16
V: TRBV9

DNA: TGTGCCAGCAGTTACCTCGTGACTAGGGGCACCGGGGAGCTGTTTTTT
CDR3: CASSYLVTRGTGELFF
size: .
D: .
J: TRBJ2-2
length: 16
V: TRBV6-2/TRBV6-3

DNA: TGCAGTGCTCCGTTACAGGCGGCCGACACTGAAGCTTTCTTT
CDR3: CSAPLQAADTEAFF
size: many
D: .
J: TRBJ1-1
length: 14
V: TRBV20-1

DNA: TGTGCCAGCAGCCAGGACCATCCGGGACTAGCGGGAGGTAGCTCCTACAATGAGCAGTTCTTC
CDR3: CASSQDHPGLAGGSSYNEQFF
size: .
D: TRBD2
J: TRBJ2-1
length: 21
V: TRBV14

DNA: TGTGCCAGCAGTTATGGTTCTGGGGCCAACGTCCTGACTTTC
CDR3: CASSYGSGANVLTF
size: many
D: .
J: TRBJ2-6
length: 14
V: TRBV6-5

DNA: TGTGCCAGCAGCCCTGGACCACGTCGGGGCTACACCTTC
CDR3: CASSPGPRRGYTF
size: few
D: .
J: TRBJ1-2
length: 13
V: TRBV28

DNA: TGTGCCACCAGCAGAGATCCAACATCCTACGAGCAGTACTTC
CDR3: CATSRDPTSYEQYF
size: few
D: .
J: TRBJ2-7
length: 14
V: TRBV15

DNA: TGTGCCAGCAGTCTCCTCCGGGACAGGACGCTATATTTT
CDR3: CASSLLRDRTLYF
size: .
D: TRBD1
J: TRBJ2-3
length: 13
V: TRBV2

DNA: TGTGCCAGCAGTGCACGGGATAACAATGAGCAGTTCTTC
CDR3: CASSARDNNEQFF
size: few
D: .
J: TRBJ2-1
length: 13
V: TRBV2

DNA: TGCGCCAGCAGCCGGGACTCCGGGACAGCTAATGAAAAACTGTTTTTT
CDR3: CASSRDSGTANEKLFF
size: few
D: TRBD1
J: TRBJ1-4
length: 16
V: TRBV5-1

DNA: TGTGCCAGCAGCTTAGAGTTGTGGGAAGCCCGCGAGCAGTACTTC
CDR3: CASSLELWEAREQYF
size: .
D: .
J: TRBJ2-7
length: 15
V: TRBV7-8

DNA: TGCAGCGTTAGGGCAGGGGCCTACAATGAGCAGTTCTTC
CDR3: CSVRAGAYNEQFF
size: many
D: .
J: TRBJ2-1
length: 13
V: TRBV29-1

DNA: TGTGCCACCCGGCCAGCAAGTTTTGGGGATACGCAGTATTTT
CDR3: CATRPASFGDTQYF
size: few
D: .
J: TRBJ2-3
length: 14
V: TRBV11-2

DNA: TGCGCCAGCAGCTTGGATCATAGTAACTATGGCTACACCTTC
CDR3: CASSLDHSNYGYTF
size: many
D: .
J: TRBJ1-2
length: 14
V: TRBV5-1

DNA: TGTGCCAGCAGTGTCAACCTTTGGGCTGAAGCTTTCTTT
CDR3: CASSVNLWAEAFF
size: few
D: .
J: TRBJ1-1
length: 13
V: TRBV2

DNA: TGTGCCAGCAATCGTGGTGCAGATACGCAGTATTTT
CDR3: CASNRGADTQYF
size: many
D: .
J: TRBJ2-3
length: 12
V: TRBV25-1

DNA: TGCGCCAGCAGCTTGGGGACGAGTGGAATGGAGACCCAGTACTTC
CDR3: CASSLGTSGMETQYF
size: .
D: .
J: TRBJ2-5
length: 15
V: TRBV5-1

DNA: TGTGCCAGCAGCCAACGCGGGACCTGGATTACAGATACGCAGTATTTT
CDR3: CASSQRGTWITDTQYF
size: .
D: .
J: TRBJ2-3
length: 16
V: TRBV3-1

DNA: TGTGCCAGCAGTTTGGGACAGGGGGCAAGCAATCAGCCCCAGCATTTT
CDR3: CASSLGQGASNQPQHF
size: .
D: TRBD1
J: TRBJ1-5
length: 16
V: TRBV12-3/TRBV12-4

DNA: TGTGCCAGCTCACCCAACTTCTCTGAAGCTTTCTTT
CDR3: CASSPNFSEAFF
size: .
D: .
J: TRBJ1-1
length: 12
V: TRBV18

DNA: TGTGCCAGCAGTTACTCGCAGGGGCGCGTGTACATTCAGTACTTC
CDR3: CASSYSQGRVYIQYF
size: .
D: .
J: TRBJ2-4
length: 15
V: TRBV6-2/TRBV6-3

DNA: TGTGCCAGCAGTAACCGGGACAGCCCTATTAATTCACCCCTCCACTTT
CDR3: CASSNRDSPINSPLHF
size: .
D: TRBD1
J: TRBJ1-6
length: 16
V: TRBV6-5

DNA: TGTGCCAGCAGTTTAGCAAGCGGGAGGCCCCCCTACAATGAGCAGTTCTTC
CDR3: CASSLASGRPPYNEQFF
size: few
D: TRBD2
J: TRBJ2-1
length: 17
V: TRBV12-3/TRBV12-4

DNA: TGCGCCAGCAGCAACGAGGGGGGTAGCAATCAGCCCCAGCATTTT
CDR3: CASSNEGGSNQPQHF
size: many
D: .
J: TRBJ1-5
length: 15
V: TRBV5-1

DNA: TGTGCCAGCAGCCCGGGGCTTCACCAAGAGACCCAGTACTTC
CDR3: CASSPGLHQETQYF
size: few
D: .
J: TRBJ2-5
length: 14
V: TRBV6-1

DNA: TGCAGTGTCCCGGGGGACACAGATACGCAGTATTTT
CDR3: CSVPGDTDTQYF
size: few
D: .
J: TRBJ2-3
length: 12
V: TRBV20-1

DNA: TGTGCCACTTCCAGGGGGCCCTCCTACAATGAGCAGTTCTTC
CDR3: CATSRGPSYNEQFF
size: .
D: TRBD1
J: TRBJ2-1
length: 14
V: TRBV12-3/TRBV12-4

DNA: TGCAGTGCTAGGGAAATTGGGGGGAACACTGAAGCTTTCTTT
CDR3: CSAREIGGNTEAFF
size: few
D: .
J: TRBJ1-1
length: 14
V: TRBV20-1

DNA: TGTGCCAGCAGCCATTCCGGGGGCCTCACAGATACGCAGTATTTT
CDR3: CASSHSGGLTDTQYF
size: many
D: .
J: TRBJ2-3
length: 15
V: TRBV3-1

DNA: TGTGCCAGCAGTGAAGCGATCCCTCCAGGGGCCCCCTACAATGAGCAGTTCTTC
CDR3: CASSEAIPPGAPYNEQFF
size: many
D: .
J: TRBJ2-1
length: 18
V: TRBV2

DNA: TGTGCCAGCAGCTTACCTGTAGCGGACCTTGGGAATGAGCAGTTCTTC
CDR3: CASSLPVADLGNEQFF
size: many
D: .
J: TRBJ2-1
length: 16
V: TRBV7-9

DNA: TGTGCCACTAGGGGTGATAGCTCCAACACCGGGGAGCTGTTTTTT
CDR3: CATRGDSSNTGELFF
size: .
D: .
J: TRBJ2-2
length: 15
V: TRBV2

DNA: TGTGCCAGCAGTCGTAGACAGTTGGGGAACACTGAAGCTTTCTTT
CDR3: CASSRRQLGNTEAFF
size: .
D: .
J: TRBJ1-1
length: 15
V: TRBV12-3/TRBV12-4

DNA: TGTGCCAGCAGTGAGGGACAGGTTCACTCTGGGGCCAACGTCCTGACTTTC
CDR3: CASSEGQVHSGANVLTF
size: .
D: TRBD1
J: TRBJ2-6
length: 17
V: TRBV6-1

DNA: TGTGCCACCAGCAGAGATTTGGCGTTGGCGAATGAGCAGTTCTTC
CDR3: CATSRDLALANEQFF
size: few
D: .
J: TRBJ2-1
length: 15
V: TRBV15